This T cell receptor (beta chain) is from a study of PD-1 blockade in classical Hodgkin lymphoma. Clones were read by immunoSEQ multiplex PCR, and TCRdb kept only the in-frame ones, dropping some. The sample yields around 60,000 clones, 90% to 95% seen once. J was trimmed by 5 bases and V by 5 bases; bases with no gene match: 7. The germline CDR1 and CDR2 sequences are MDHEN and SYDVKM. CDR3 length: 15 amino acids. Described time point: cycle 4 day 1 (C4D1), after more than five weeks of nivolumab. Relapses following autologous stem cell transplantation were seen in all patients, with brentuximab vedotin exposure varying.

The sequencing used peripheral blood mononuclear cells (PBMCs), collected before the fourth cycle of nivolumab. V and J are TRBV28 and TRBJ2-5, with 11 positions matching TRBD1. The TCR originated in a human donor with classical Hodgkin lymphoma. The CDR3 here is CASSPDRGLWETQYF. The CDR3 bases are TGTGCCAGCAGTCCGGACAGGGGGCTTTGGGAGACCCAGTACTTC.